This T cell receptor (beta chain) was documented in a study of cytomegalovirus exposure and HLA in healthy donors. Overall study results and limits: Reports described diagnosis of cytomegalovirus status by the classifier as highly specific and sensitive. One later analysis, an examination of the 120 validation repertoires, found that first-cohort TCR clusters tended to co-occur in them. Rarity marked most TCR sequences, yet some public TCRs occurred in many donors. The study labeled 164 TCR beta chains cytomegalovirus-associated.

Comments on this clone: Antigen unknown.

The CDR3 is 15 amino acids. J was trimmed by 1 base and V by 7 bases; bases with no gene match: 9. Germline CDR1 SGHAT, CDR2 FQNNGV. TCRdb's table, derived via immunoSEQ multiplex PCR, lists solely in-frame clones and lacks some. The sample holds about 130,000 clones, about 90% seen once. This rearrangement joins TRBV11-2 to TRBJ1-1; 7 bases align to TRBD1. The sample comprised PBMCs. The clonotype comes from a man aged 25-45 years in good health and CMV-seronegative. The DNA of the CDR3 is TGTGCCAGCAACTCCCTAACAGGGGCGAACACTGAAGCTTTCTTT. This encodes CASNSLTGANTEAFF.